This paragraph covers one TCR beta chain sequence. Its cognate antigen is unknown. This record belongs to a study of vaccination effects on CD4 cells after COVID-19. Whole-study context: After around 2.2 million PBMC were placed in each well, they were cultured with approximately 10 IU/ml IL-2 and around 10 ug/ml peptides. The study, taken as a whole, reports: Late post-vaccination, clones induced by infection and those induced by vaccine underwent marked clonal contraction.

Scientists isolated CD4+ T cells after a roughly 10-day culture period ended. This person's SARS-CoV-2 infection, confirmed by PCR, occurred between March and December 2020. Sequencing was performed with immunoSEQ multiplex PCR; in TCRdb, only in-frame clones are kept and a portion is missing. In the table there are 45,000 to 50,000 clones, 60% to 85% of which are singletons. The TCR was taken from a human donor who had a prior SARS-CoV-2 infection. The input for sequencing was CD4+ T cells from PBMCs cultured without peptide, taken before COVID-19 vaccination.

In DNA, the CDR3 is TGTGCCAGCAGCCACAGAGTTCAGGATGGCGAGCAGTACTTC. Amino acid sequence: CASSHRVQDGEQYF. The rearrangement joins TRBV6-5 to TRBJ2-7; D not certain. CDR1 is MNHEY, CDR2 SVGAGI, per germline. V lost 6 bases to trimming and J lost 6 bases, with 18 bases between them. This CDR3 is 14 amino acids long.